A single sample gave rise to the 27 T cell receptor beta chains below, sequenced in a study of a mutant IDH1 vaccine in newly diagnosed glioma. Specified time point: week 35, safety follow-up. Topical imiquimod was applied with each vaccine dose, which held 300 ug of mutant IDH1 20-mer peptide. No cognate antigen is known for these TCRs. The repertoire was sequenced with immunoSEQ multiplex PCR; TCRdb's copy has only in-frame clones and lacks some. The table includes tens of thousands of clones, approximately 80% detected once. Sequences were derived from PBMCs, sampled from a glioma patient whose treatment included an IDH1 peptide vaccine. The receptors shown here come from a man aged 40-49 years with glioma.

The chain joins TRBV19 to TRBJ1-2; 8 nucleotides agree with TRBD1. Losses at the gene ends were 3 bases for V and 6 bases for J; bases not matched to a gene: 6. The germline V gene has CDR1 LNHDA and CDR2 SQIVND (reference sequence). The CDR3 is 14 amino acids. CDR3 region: CASSIQGARDGYTF. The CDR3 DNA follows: TGTGCCAGTAGTATCCAGGGGGCGCGTGATGGCTACACCTTC.

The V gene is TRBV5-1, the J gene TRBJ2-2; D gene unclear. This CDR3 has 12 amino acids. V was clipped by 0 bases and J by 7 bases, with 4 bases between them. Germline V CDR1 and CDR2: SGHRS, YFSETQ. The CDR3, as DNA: TGCGCCAGCAGCTTGGTTGTCGGGGAGCTGTTTTTT. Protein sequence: CASSLVVGELFF.

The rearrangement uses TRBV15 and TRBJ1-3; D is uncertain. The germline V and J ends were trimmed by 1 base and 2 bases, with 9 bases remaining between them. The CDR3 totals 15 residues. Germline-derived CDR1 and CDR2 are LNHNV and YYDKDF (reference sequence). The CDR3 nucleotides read TGTGCCACCAGCAGAGGGGTAGGCACTGGAAACACCATATATTTT. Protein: CATSRGVGTGNTIYF.

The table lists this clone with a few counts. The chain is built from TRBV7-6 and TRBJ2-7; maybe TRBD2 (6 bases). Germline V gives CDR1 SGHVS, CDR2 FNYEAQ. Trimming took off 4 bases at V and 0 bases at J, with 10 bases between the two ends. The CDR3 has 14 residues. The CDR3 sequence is CASSSGVSSYEQYF. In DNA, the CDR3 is TGTGCCAGCAGCTCGGGGGTCAGCTCCTACGAGCAGTACTTC.

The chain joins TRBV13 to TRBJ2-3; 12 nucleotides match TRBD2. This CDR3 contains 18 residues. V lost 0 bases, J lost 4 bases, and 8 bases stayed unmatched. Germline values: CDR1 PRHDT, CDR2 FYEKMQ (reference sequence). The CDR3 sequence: CASSLGRLAGAWADTQYF. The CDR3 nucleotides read TGTGCCAGCAGCTTAGGCCGACTAGCGGGAGCGTGGGCAGATACGCAGTATTTT.

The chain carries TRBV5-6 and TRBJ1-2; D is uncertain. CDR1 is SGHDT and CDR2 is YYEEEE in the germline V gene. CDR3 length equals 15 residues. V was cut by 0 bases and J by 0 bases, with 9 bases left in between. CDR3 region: CASSLDPKTNYGYTF. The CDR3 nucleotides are TGTGCCAGCAGCTTGGACCCCAAAACTAACTATGGCTACACCTTC.

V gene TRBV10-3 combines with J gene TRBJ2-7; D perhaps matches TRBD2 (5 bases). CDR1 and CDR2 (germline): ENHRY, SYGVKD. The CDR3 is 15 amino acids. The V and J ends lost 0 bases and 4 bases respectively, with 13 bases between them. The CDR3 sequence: CAISESGGGLYEQYF. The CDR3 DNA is TGTGCCATCAGTGAGTCTGGTGGAGGCCTTTACGAGCAGTACTTC.

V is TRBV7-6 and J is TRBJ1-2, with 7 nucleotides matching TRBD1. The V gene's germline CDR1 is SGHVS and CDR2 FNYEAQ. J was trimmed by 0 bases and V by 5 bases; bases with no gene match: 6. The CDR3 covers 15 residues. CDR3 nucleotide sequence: TGTGCCAGCAGCCAGACAGGGTTAGCTAACTATGGCTACACCTTC. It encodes CASSQTGLANYGYTF. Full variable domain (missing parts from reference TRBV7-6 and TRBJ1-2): GAGVSQSPRYKVTKRGQDVALRCDPISGHVSLYWYRQALGQGPEFLTYFNYEAQQDKSGLPNDRFSAERPEGSISTLTIQRTEQRDSAMYRCASSQTGLANYGYTFGSGTRLTVV.

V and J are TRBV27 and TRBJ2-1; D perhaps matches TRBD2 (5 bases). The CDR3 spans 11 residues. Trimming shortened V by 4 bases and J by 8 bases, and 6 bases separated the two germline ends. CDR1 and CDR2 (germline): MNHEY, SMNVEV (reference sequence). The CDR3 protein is CASSSSYEQFF. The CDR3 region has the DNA TGTGCCAGCAGTTCTAGCTATGAGCAGTTCTTC.

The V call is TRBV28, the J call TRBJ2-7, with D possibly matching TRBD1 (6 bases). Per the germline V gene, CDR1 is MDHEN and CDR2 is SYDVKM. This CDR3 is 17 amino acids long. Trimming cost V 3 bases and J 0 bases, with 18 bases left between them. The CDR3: CASSFKVEGGTSYEQYF. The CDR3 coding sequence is TGTGCCAGCAGTTTCAAGGTGGAAGGGGGAACCTCCTACGAGCAGTACTTC.

The CDR3 DNA is TGTGCCAGCAGCCTCCGGGACAGGGGACGAGAATACGAGCAGTACTTC. This gives the protein CASSLRDRGREYEQYF. The chain couples TRBV7-2 to TRBJ2-7, with 10 bases aligning to TRBD1. Trimming at V came to 5 bases and at J to 4 bases, leaving 11 bases not matched to a gene. Germline V gene data show CDR1 as SGHTA and CDR2 as FQGNSA. CDR3 length: 16 residues.

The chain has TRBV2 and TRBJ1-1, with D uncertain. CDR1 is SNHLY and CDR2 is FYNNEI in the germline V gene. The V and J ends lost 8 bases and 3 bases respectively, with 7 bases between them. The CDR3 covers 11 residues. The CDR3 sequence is CASQVDTEAFF. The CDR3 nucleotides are TGTGCCAGCCAGGTGGACACTGAAGCTTTCTTT.

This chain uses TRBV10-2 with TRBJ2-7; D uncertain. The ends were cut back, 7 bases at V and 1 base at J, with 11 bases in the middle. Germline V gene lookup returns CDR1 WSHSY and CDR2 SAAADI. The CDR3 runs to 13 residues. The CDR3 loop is CASIEPPSYEQYF. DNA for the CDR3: TGCGCCAGCATTGAACCTCCTTCCTACGAGCAGTACTTC.

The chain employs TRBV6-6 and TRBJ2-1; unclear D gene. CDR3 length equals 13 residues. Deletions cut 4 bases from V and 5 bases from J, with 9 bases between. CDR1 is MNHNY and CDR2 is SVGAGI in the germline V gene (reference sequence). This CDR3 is CASSSAFHNEQFF. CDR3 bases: TGTGCCAGCAGTTCCGCGTTTCACAATGAGCAGTTCTTC.

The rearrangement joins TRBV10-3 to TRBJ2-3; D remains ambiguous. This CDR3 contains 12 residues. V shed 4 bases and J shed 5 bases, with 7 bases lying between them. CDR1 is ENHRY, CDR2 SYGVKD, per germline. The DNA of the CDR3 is TGTGCCATCAGTGCAGTTGGAGATACGCAGTATTTT. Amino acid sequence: CAISAVGDTQYF.

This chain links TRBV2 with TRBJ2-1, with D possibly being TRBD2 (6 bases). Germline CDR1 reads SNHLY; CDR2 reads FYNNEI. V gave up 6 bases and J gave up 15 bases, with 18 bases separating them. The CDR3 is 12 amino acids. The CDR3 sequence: CASRPPGDVRFF. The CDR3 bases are TGTGCCAGCAGACCCCCGGGAGATGTACGGTTCTTC.

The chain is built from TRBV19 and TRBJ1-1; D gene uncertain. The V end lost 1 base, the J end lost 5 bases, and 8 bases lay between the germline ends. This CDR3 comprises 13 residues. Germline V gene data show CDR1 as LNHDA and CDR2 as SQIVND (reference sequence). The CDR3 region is CASSIGTSTEAFF. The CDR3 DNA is TGTGCCAGTAGTATAGGGACGTCGACTGAAGCTTTCTTT.

The chain's CDR3 is CAWSRLAGGSEQYF. The CDR3 nucleotides are TGTGCCTGGAGTCGACTAGCGGGGGGTAGTGAGCAGTACTTC. The chain has TRBV30 and TRBJ2-7; 13 positions match TRBD2. The CDR3 spans 14 residues. Germline lookup yields CDR1 GTSNPN and CDR2 SVGIG (reference sequence). Unmatched junction bases numbered 5, after V lost 2 bases and J lost 7 bases.

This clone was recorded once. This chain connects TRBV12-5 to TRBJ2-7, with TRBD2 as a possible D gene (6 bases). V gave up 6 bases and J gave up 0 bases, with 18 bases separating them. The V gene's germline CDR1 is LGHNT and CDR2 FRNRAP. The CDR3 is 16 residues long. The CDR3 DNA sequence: TGTGCTAGTGGACTACTCCCTGGGAGGAGCTCCTACGAGCAGTACTTC. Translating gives CASGLLPGRSSYEQYF.

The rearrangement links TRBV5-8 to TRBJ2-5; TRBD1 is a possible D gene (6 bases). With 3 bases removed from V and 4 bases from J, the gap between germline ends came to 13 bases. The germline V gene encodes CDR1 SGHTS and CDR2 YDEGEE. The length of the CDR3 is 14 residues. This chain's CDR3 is CASSSGGLGETQYF. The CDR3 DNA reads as TGTGCCAGCAGCTCTGGGGGCCTCGGAGAGACCCAGTACTTC.

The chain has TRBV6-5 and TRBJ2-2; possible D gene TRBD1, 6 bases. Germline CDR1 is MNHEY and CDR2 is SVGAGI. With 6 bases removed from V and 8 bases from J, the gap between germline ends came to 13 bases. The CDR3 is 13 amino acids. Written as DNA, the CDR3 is TGTGCCAGCAGCCCGGACAGCAGGGGGGAGCTGTTTTTT. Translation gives CASSPDSRGELFF.

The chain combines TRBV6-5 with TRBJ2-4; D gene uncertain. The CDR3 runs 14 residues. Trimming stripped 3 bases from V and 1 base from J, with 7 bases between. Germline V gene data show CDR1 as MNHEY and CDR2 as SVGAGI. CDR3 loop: CASSYGQAKNIQYF. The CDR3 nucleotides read TGTGCCAGCAGTTATGGTCAGGCCAAAAACATTCAGTACTTC.

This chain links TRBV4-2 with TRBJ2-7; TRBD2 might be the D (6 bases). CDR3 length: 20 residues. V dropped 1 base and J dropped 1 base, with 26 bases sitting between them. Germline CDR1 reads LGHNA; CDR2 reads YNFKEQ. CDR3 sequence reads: CASSQGLALTGGFRSYEQYF. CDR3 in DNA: TGTGCCAGCAGCCAAGGATTAGCGTTGACTGGGGGGTTTAGGTCCTACGAGCAGTACTTC.

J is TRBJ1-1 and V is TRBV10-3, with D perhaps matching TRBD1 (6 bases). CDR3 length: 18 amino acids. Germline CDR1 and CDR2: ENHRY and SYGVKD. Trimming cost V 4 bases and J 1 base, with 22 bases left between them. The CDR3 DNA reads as TGTGCCATCAGTGCTGGGAGGGGGTTTAGAGCATCGAACACTGAAGCTTTCTTT. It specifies CAISAGRGFRASNTEAFF.

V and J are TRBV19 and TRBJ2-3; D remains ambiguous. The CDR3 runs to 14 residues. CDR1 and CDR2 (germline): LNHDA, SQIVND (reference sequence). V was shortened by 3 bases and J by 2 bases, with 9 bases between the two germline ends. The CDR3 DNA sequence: TGTGCCAGTAGTATTAGGTCACCCACAGATACGCAGTATTTT. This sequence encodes CASSIRSPTDTQYF.

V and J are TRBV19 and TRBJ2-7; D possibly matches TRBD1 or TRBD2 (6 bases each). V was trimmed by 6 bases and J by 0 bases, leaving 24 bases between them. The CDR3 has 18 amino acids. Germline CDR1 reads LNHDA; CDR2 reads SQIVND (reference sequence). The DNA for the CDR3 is TGTGCCAGTAGCCGGGACATGTTAGCGGAGGGGAACTCCTACGAGCAGTACTTC. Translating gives CASSRDMLAEGNSYEQYF.

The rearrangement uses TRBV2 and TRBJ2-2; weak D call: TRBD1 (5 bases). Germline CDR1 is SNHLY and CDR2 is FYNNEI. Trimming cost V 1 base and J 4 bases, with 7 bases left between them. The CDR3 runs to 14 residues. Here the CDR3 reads CASSEVRATGELFF. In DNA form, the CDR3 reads TGTGCCAGCAGTGAAGTCAGGGCCACCGGGGAGCTGTTTTTT.